This paragraph covers one TCR beta chain sequence. Its antigen is not identified. This record comes from a study of lymphopenia after photon versus proton radiotherapy. Findings and limits, study-wide: Post-nadir TCR diversity decline inversely tracked overall survival among those who died. Proton therapy kept repertoires fairly stable, unlike photons, which gained effector/memory cells.

Trimming cost V 4 bases and J 8 bases, with 17 bases left between them. Looked up from germline, CDR1 is MNHEY and CDR2 is SVGAGI. CDR3 length: 15 amino acids. Method: immunoSEQ multiplex PCR; TCRdb's copy keeps in-frame clones and lacks some. The data contain about 55,000 clones, roughly 83% of them seen just once; the ten biggest clones take up around 2.1%. Sequenced here: peripheral blood, sampled from a patient treated with proton-based radiotherapy. This sequence joins TRBV6-5 and TRBJ1-4, with D perhaps TRBD1 (5 bases). The clonotype comes from a man aged 55 to 70 with pancreatic cancer. The DNA for the CDR3 is TGTGCCAGCAGTTCCCCAGGGAAAGCGGGAGAAAAACTGTTTTTT. Its translation is CASSSPGKAGEKLFF.